This T cell receptor (beta chain) came from a study of OX40 agonist ivuxolimab in advanced cancers. Context from the whole study: Ivuxolimab, which targeted the costimulatory receptor OX40 (CD134), was an agonistic, fully human IgG2 monoclonal antibody. Intravenous ivuxolimab was administered to patients every 2 weeks at six dose levels: 0.01, 0.1, 0.3, 1.5, 3 and 10 mg/kg. Of the roughly 51 patients in dose escalation, 19 had hepatocellular carcinoma, some 15 had melanoma, 9 had renal cell carcinoma and 9 had head and neck cancer. The dose-escalation cohort was roughly 87% male with a mean age of roughly 60 years, ranging from about 23 to 85. Prior anti-PD-1, anti-PD-L1 or anti-CTLA-4 therapy was permitted, and checkpoint inhibitors had been received by about 37% of dose-escalation patients. Three dose-escalation patients achieved partial responses, one with hepatocellular carcinoma and two with cutaneous melanoma. The purpose of peripheral TCRbeta sequencing was to test whether ivuxolimab changed TCR sequence diversity and led to clonal T-cell expansion. The paper covers the monotherapy dose-escalation part of the phase I ivuxolimab trial, which included N ≈ 57 patients.

For sequencing of the TCRbeta CDR3 region, genomic DNA was extracted from the sorted cells. TCRbeta CDR3 regions were sequenced using the immunoSEQ Assay. Sourced from immuneACCESS, this table was stored by TCRdb with only in-frame sequences that have V and J called. A share of the clones is absent; for the studies checked, an unresolved V gene accounts for under half, and the remainder has no known explanation. For this sample there are around 79,000 clones; roughly nine tenths appear just once. Under 10% of the sample belongs to the ten largest clones. The trial excluded patients who had a history of autoimmune disease or who were on systemic immunosuppression. Peripheral blood for TCR sequencing was drawn from every dose cohort at baseline, at cycle 4 day 1 and at cycle 7 day 1. Samples came from an open-label, multicenter, first-in-human phase I dose-escalation trial of ivuxolimab. Adults with locally advanced or metastatic melanoma, renal cell carcinoma, hepatocellular carcinoma or head and neck squamous cell carcinoma were enrolled in the trial. Before TCR sequencing, CD4+ T cells and CD8+ T cells were sorted from peripheral blood as separate populations.

A word on this clone: This receptor's antigen is unknown. No much larger clonotype is one base removed from it; base qualities were not supplied.

CDR3 length: 15 amino acids, cysteine to phenylalanine. Only the CDR3 DNA is retained, 45 bases long and in frame from the first base. V gives up 2 bases and J gives up 4 bases, and the segment between their germline ends measures 14 bases. Via the germline V gene, CDR1 is SGHTA and CDR2 FQGTGA. Results and caveats for the whole study, not just this receptor: At doses of 0.1 to 3.0 mg/kg, clonal expansion of both CD4+ and CD8+ T cells in blood was seen between baseline and week 6. Low levels of normalized T-cell clonal expansion were also shown by some nonresponding patients. After ivuxolimab, expanded clones were on average more numerous among CD8+ T cells than among CD4+ T cells. Partial responders in the 0.1-3.0 mg/kg groups had among the lowest normalized peripheral clonal expansion, especially among CD8+ T cells. The antigen specificity of the clonally expanded peripheral T cells was not determined.

This sequence was found in an adult with an advanced solid tumor such as melanoma, head and neck, liver or kidney cancer. This specimen consisted of CD4+ or CD8+ T cells sorted from blood, obtained in a trial of the OX40 agonist ivuxolimab. The rearrangement combines TRBV7-3 with TRBJ2-5; the best D guess is TRBD1, with 6 bases matching. The sequenced DNA is TGTGCCAGCAGCTTATGGGGGCAAGGGGGAGAGACCCAGTACTTC. Protein translation: CASSLWGQGGETQYF.